The 21 T cell receptor beta chains listed next were all sequenced from one sample in a study of Ad26.COV2.S vaccination and SARS-CoV-2 variants (dated by TCRdb to the early 2020s). The label giving this sample's treatment or condition can be read as: around 19 received Ad26.COV2.S at low or high dose, single or two shots; roughly 5 received placebo; per-sample allocation not given. Repertoires of vaccine and placebo recipients were sequenced from samples taken on day 63 after the first injection. Library construction relied on the immunoSEQ multiplex PCR assay. The immuneACCESS repertoire file appears here via TCRdb, limited to in-frame rearrangements. These files lack a portion of the clones; in checked studies, under half of the deficit traces to unresolved V genes, and the cause of the others is not known. The sample records roughly 380,000 clones, around 87% of which are singletons. The top ten clones comprise roughly 3.6% of the sample.

The specimen comprised peripheral blood, sampled in a trial of Ad26.COV2.S vaccine versus placebo. The source is a person aged 18-60 years who received the Ad26.COV2.S COVID-19 vaccine or a placebo.

V usage is TRBV30 and J usage is TRBJ2-2; tentatively, D is TRBD2 (6 bases). The CDR3 is made up of 13 amino acids. V lost 0 bases and J 6 bases, leaving 8 bases between the germline ends. From germline, CDR1 is GTSNPN and CDR2 SVGIG (reference sequence). In DNA, the CDR3 is TGTGCCTGGAGTGTACCGGGGGCCGGGGAGCTGTTTTTT. Translated, it gives CAWSVPGAGELFF.

A few counts support this clone. The chain combines TRBV23-1 with TRBJ1-1, with 7 bases identical to TRBD1. TRBV23-1 is labeled an ORF, and its function is uncertain. V was pared by 2 bases and J by 3 bases, with 12 bases of the junction left unmatched. This CDR3 has 17 residues. CDR3 region: CASSQLRRYRGDTEAFF. The CDR3 DNA sequence: TGCGCCAGCAGTCAACTGCGGAGATACAGGGGTGACACTGAAGCTTTCTTT.

The V call is TRBV27, the J call TRBJ2-7; possibly TRBD1 for D (6 bases). In germline, CDR1 is MNHEY, CDR2 SMNVEV (reference sequence). This CDR3 comprises 15 residues. Trimming stripped 2 bases from V and 3 bases from J, with 14 bases between. The CDR3 nucleotides read TGTGCCAGCAGTTTACAGGGGAATAGAGACTACGAGCAGTACTTC. This translates into CASSLQGNRDYEQYF.

The chain employs TRBV6-6 and TRBJ1-2, with D tentatively TRBD1 (5 bases). The V end was cut by 5 bases, the J end by 2 bases, with 12 bases between. CDR3 length: 14 amino acids. In germline, CDR1 is MNHNY, CDR2 SVGAGI (reference sequence). The CDR3 nucleotides are TGTGCCAGCAGTCTTCGGGGGGGGAACTATGGCTACACCTTC. This translates into CASSLRGGNYGYTF.

This clone was recorded a few times. The V call is TRBV5-6, the J call TRBJ2-7; possibly TRBD2 for D (6 bases). Deletions cut 5 bases from V and 3 bases from J, with 15 bases between. The germline V gene encodes CDR1 SGHDT and CDR2 YYEEEE. The length of the CDR3 is 14 residues. The CDR3 reads CASRFLSGGYEQYF. Here the CDR3 DNA reads TGTGCCAGCAGATTCCTATCCGGGGGCTACGAGCAGTACTTC.

The J gene is TRBJ2-7, the V gene TRBV9; 10 nucleotides line up with TRBD2. CDR1 SGDLS and CDR2 YYNGEE come from the germline V gene. Germline trimming cut 4 bases from V and 3 bases from J; bases unmatched to any gene: 10. The length of the CDR3 is 16 residues. CDR3 residues: CASSPLAGETNYEQYF. The CDR3 coding sequence is TGTGCCAGCAGCCCTCTAGCGGGGGAAACGAACTACGAGCAGTACTTC.

The chain couples TRBV7-8 to TRBJ1-5; 8 bases fit TRBD1. Trimming removed 2 bases from V and 5 bases from J; junction bases left unmatched: 5. Germline CDR1 and CDR2: SGHVS and FQNEAQ. The CDR3 sequence is 15 residues long. The CDR3 nucleotides are TGTGCCAGCAGCTTATCGCGGACAGGGCATCAGCCCCAGCATTTT. Protein: CASSLSRTGHQPQHF. Full variable domain (remainder filled in from reference TRBV7-8 and TRBJ1-5): GAGVSQSPRYKVAKRGQDVALRCDPISGHVSLFWYQQALGQGPEFLTYFQNEAQLDKSGLPSDRFFAERPEGSVSTLKIQRTQQEDSAVYLCASSLSRTGHQPQHFGDGTRLSIL.

The rearrangement uses TRBV19 and TRBJ1-1; D may be TRBD1 (5 bases). CDR1 and CDR2 from the germline V gene are LNHDA and SQIVND (reference sequence). V lost 6 bases to trimming and J lost 2 bases, with 13 bases between them. This CDR3 contains 14 residues. This CDR3 reads CASRTTAKNTEAFF. CDR3 nucleotide sequence: TGTGCCAGTAGGACGACAGCTAAAAACACTGAAGCTTTCTTT.

The chain couples TRBV5-1 to TRBJ1-2; TRBD1 aligns across 7 bases. This CDR3 is 15 amino acids long. Germline V gene data show CDR1 as SGHRS and CDR2 as YFSETQ. Trimming at V came to 0 bases and at J to 8 bases, leaving 10 bases not matched to a gene. CDR3 DNA sequence: TGCGCCAGCAGCTTGGATCAGGGTAAAGGGGGCGGCTACACCTTC. This translates into CASSLDQGKGGGYTF. The variable domain in full, with the rest retrieved from reference TRBV5-1 and TRBJ1-2, is KAGVTQTPRYLIKTRGQQVTLSCSPISGHRSVSWYQQTPGQGLQFLFEYFSETQRNKGNFPGRFSGRQFSNSRSEMNVSTLELGDSALYLCASSLDQGKGGGYTFGSGTRLTVV.

A note on this clone: A read error may produce the germline difference seen at one junction end. The rearrangement links TRBV7-7 to TRBJ2-5, with TRBD1 matching 9 bases. CDR1 is SSHAT and CDR2 is FNYEAQ in the germline V gene (reference sequence). This CDR3 has 16 residues. The CDR3: CASSLEVGTGFETQYF. The DNA for the CDR3 is TGTGCTAGCAGCTTAGAGGTGGGGACAGGGTTCGAGACCCAGTACTTC.

Remarks on this clone: Other DNA sequences of this sample code for an identical CDR3. V usage is TRBV3-1 (or the pseudogene TRBV3-2) and J usage is TRBJ2-1; no clear D gene. The germline V gene has CDR1 LGHDT and CDR2 YNNKEL (reference sequence). The CDR3 is 14 amino acids. V was cut by 0 bases and J by 1 base, with 4 bases left in between. The CDR3: CASSQDGSYNEQFF. The DNA for the CDR3 is TGTGCCAGCAGCCAAGACGGGTCCTACAATGAGCAGTTCTTC.

The gene calls are TRBV4-1 and TRBJ2-3, with TRBD2 identical over 8 bases. V lost 0 bases to trimming and J lost 2 bases; unmatched junction nucleotides: 4. The V gene's germline CDR1 is MGHRA and CDR2 YSYEKL. The CDR3 has 16 amino acids. The CDR3 sequence: CASSQDPGGVTDTQYF. For the CDR3, the DNA is TGCGCCAGCAGCCAAGATCCGGGGGGGGTCACAGATACGCAGTATTTT.

The chain has TRBV5-6 and TRBJ2-7, with 8 bases matching TRBD1. Germline V gives CDR1 SGHDT, CDR2 YYEEEE. The CDR3 contains 15 residues. J was trimmed by 4 bases and V by 0 bases; bases with no gene match: 6. The CDR3 bases are TGTGCCAGCAGCTTGGTAAACAGGGGGAAGTACGAGCAGTACTTC. It yields the protein CASSLVNRGKYEQYF.

This chain uses TRBV30 with TRBJ2-7, with D hard to call. The CDR3 extends over 12 amino acids. CDR1 GTSNPN and CDR2 SVGIG come from the germline V gene (reference sequence). Trimming removed 2 bases at V and 3 bases at J, with 8 bases between. The CDR3 loop is CAWSIPYYEQYF. CDR3 in DNA: TGTGCCTGGAGTATCCCTTACTACGAGCAGTACTTC.

This clone has just one count. The chain combines TRBV15 with TRBJ2-7, with 7 bases fitting TRBD1. This CDR3 has 15 residues. The germline gives CDR1 LNHNV, CDR2 YYDKDF (reference sequence). Losses at the gene ends were 5 bases for V and 2 bases for J; bases not matched to a gene: 9. CDR3 sequence reads: CATSGGQPLPYEQYF. The CDR3, as DNA: TGTGCCACCAGCGGGGGACAGCCCCTCCCCTACGAGCAGTACTTC.

This clone was found once. The chain combines TRBV4-3 with TRBJ2-7; 7 bases match TRBD2. Germline V gene sequence: CDR1 LGHNA, CDR2 YSLEER. The length of the CDR3 is 15 residues. With 0 bases clipped from V and 5 bases from J, the junction kept 7 bases outside the gene matches. The CDR3 region has the DNA TGCGCCAGCAGCCAAGAGGCGGCTAGCGGAGACGAGCAGTACTTC. Protein: CASSQEAASGDEQYF.

The J gene is TRBJ2-7, the V gene TRBV9; 10 bases align to TRBD1. J lost 7 bases, V lost 3 bases, and 13 bases had no gene match. CDR1 is SGDLS and CDR2 is YYNGEE in the germline V gene. The CDR3 length is 16 residues. Here the CDR3 reads CASSANPGTGAGEQYF. CDR3 nucleotide sequence: TGTGCCAGCAGCGCCAATCCCGGGACAGGGGCAGGTGAGCAGTACTTC.

This clone appeared a single time. J is TRBJ1-1 and V is TRBV19; the match to TRBD1 covers 7 bases. The CDR3 has 14 residues. V trimming: 1 base; J trimming: 10 bases; junction bases outside the gene matches: 9. CDR1 is LNHDA and CDR2 is SQIVND in the germline V gene (reference sequence). CDR3 in amino acids: CASSIGRGKAGAFF. In DNA form, the CDR3 reads TGTGCCAGTAGTATAGGCAGGGGGAAGGCTGGAGCTTTCTTT.

The chain employs TRBV19 and TRBJ1-1; 9 bases line up with TRBD1. The CDR3 covers 17 residues. The germline CDR1 and CDR2 sequences are LNHDA and SQIVND (reference sequence). Trimming cost V 4 bases and J 0 bases; bases outside gene matches: 9. The CDR3 bases are TGTGCCAGTAGTACCTATACAGGGGGCGCGTTGAACACTGAAGCTTTCTTT. It encodes CASSTYTGGALNTEAFF.

CDR3 sequence (DNA): TGTGCCAGCAGCTTACAGGGGGCCTACGAGCAGTACTTC. Amino acid sequence: CASSLQGAYEQYF. The V and J genes are TRBV13 and TRBJ2-7, with TRBD1 matching 7 bases. CDR3 length: 13 residues. Germline lookup yields CDR1 PRHDT and CDR2 FYEKMQ (reference sequence). The V gene end was trimmed by 2 bases and the J gene end by 2 bases; junction bases not matched to a gene: 0.

The rearrangement uses TRBV4-2 and TRBJ1-2; 7 positions match TRBD1. This CDR3 has 15 amino acids. The germline V gene has CDR1 LGHNA and CDR2 YNFKEQ. The trim removed 0 bases at V and 3 bases at J, leaving 4 bases unmatched. CDR3 in amino acids: CASSQETGIDYGYTF. CDR3 in DNA: TGTGCCAGCAGCCAAGAGACAGGGATTGACTATGGCTACACCTTC.